This is a list of T cell receptor beta chains from one sample in a study of blood T cell repertoires in COVID-19. The assay was immunoSEQ multiplex PCR, and TCRdb's table has in-frame clones only and misses some. Of 200,000 to 250,000 clones listed, 85% to 90% are singletons. What was sequenced was peripheral blood. The receptors shown here come from a woman aged 55-70 years with acute or convalescent COVID-19. Each CDR3 is given without its conserved first and last residue. The order of the fields is clone size, J gene, CDR3 length, V gene, CDR3 protein. Size values are once, few and many counts, or a class for expanded clones, and some rows have none.

>NA|TRBJ1-2|10|TRBV6-1
ASSDRGYGYT
>NA|TRBJ2-5|11|TRBV2
ASSSRIQETQY
>NA|TRBJ2-5|14|TRBV5-1
ASSPTSGSQQKTQY
>few|TRBJ2-7|12|TRBV7-9
ASSSSGRAFEQY
>NA|TRBJ2-7|13|TRBV7-3
ASSLRAGPSYEQY
>NA|TRBJ2-1|12|TRBV7-7
ASSLAGQGNEQF
>NA|TRBJ1-5|12|TRBV5-4
ASSAGQGSQPQH
>NA|TRBJ1-4|11|TRBV10-3
AIRGTASEKLF
>NA|TRBJ1-3|12|TRBV4-1
ASSLRSSGNTIY
>NA|TRBJ2-3|10|TRBV30
AWASGGDTQY
>NA|TRBJ2-1|9|TRBV11-2
ARIGAPEQF
>once|TRBJ1-5|13|TRBV25-1
ASAGVPRSNQPQH
>few|TRBJ2-2|14|TRBV11-2
ASSWPGESRTGELF
>NA|TRBJ1-5|13|TRBV6-5
ASSYMAGGRQPQH
>NA|TRBJ1-1|10|TRBV19
ASTGQYTEAF
>NA|TRBJ2-7|10|TRBV6-6
AIGESLYEQY
>NA|TRBJ2-4|12|TRBV7-9
ASSLVFASNIQY
>NA|TRBJ2-7|12|TRBV9
ASSATRGAYEQY
>NA|TRBJ1-5|13|TRBV6-5
ASSYSRSPNQPQH
>once|TRBJ2-1|13|TRBV7-2
ASRSPASSYNEQF
>NA|TRBJ2-1|14|TRBV4-3
ASSQAIAGVFYEQF
>NA|TRBJ2-1|18|TRBV6-7
ASSYSQHPTSGSSYNEQF
>NA|TRBJ2-2|16|TRBV28
ASSLRGGLAGEGGELF
>NA|TRBJ1-1|13|TRBV7-2
ASSLIYGSNTEAF
>NA|TRBJ1-5|11|TRBV18
ASSSSGNQPQH
>NA|TRBJ1-2|11|TRBV6-6
ASSPIFYYGYT
>NA|TRBJ1-6|11|TRBV12-5
ASGLVQDSTLH
>NA|TRBJ2-2|13|TRBV5-1
ASSLGQGFTGELF
>NA|TRBJ2-1|10|TRBV11-2
ASSLQGYEQF
>NA|TRBJ1-4|12|TRBV15
ATGRGGSNEKLF
>NA|TRBJ2-5|13|TRBV4-2
ASSHQHETQETQY
>NA|TRBJ2-3|14|TRBV7-9
ASSLRTGRETDTQY
>NA|TRBJ2-5|11|TRBV7-3
ASSRRDWETQY
>NA|TRBJ2-7|15|TRBV3-1/TRBV3-2
ASSPGVGLAGSYEQY
>NA|TRBJ1-1|14|TRBV6-5
ASSYSTRAMNTEAF
>NA|TRBJ2-5|12|TRBV25-1
ASSFYQRAETQY
>NA|TRBJ1-1|13|TRBV15
ATSSNLGYSLEAF
>NA|TRBJ2-7|13|TRBV6-1
ASSDLAGAIGEQY
>NA|TRBJ2-7|12|TRBV7-9
ASSTAGTSYEQY
>NA|TRBJ1-6|16|TRBV5-1
ASSRGRDGKSYNSPLH